This T cell receptor (beta chain) stems from a study of T cell changes during pregnancy in multiple sclerosis. The CDR3 is 18 residues long. The V gene's germline CDR1 is SGHAT and CDR2 FQNNGV. V was trimmed by 0 bases and J by 3 bases, leaving 18 bases between them. Produced via immunoSEQ multiplex PCR; TCRdb's table is partial and in-frame only. This table holds about 57,000 clones, over 80% found once. Sample: CD4+ T cells from peripheral blood mononuclear cells, taken in the third trimester of pregnancy. The chain couples TRBV11-2 to TRBJ2-1; the D gene is possibly TRBD2 (7 bases). The TCR sequence derives from a female donor with multiple sclerosis, enrolled in a pregnancy study. In nucleotides, the CDR3 is TGTGCCAGCAGCTTAGATGTGGGGGGGGGCAGAAACTACAATGAGCAGTTCTTC. It codes for CASSLDVGGGRNYNEQFF.